The present entry profiles one T cell receptor beta chain with its context. Clones were sequenced by immunoSEQ multiplex PCR, and TCRdb holds only the in-frame ones, with some missing. Counted here are more than 70,000 clones, roughly 82% occurring once; the ten biggest clones make up 5%. The data are from a study of OX40 agonist ivuxolimab in advanced cancers. The V and J ends lost 5 bases and 5 bases, in that order; junction bases with no gene match: 8. The length of the CDR3 is 14 residues. CDR1 and CDR2 from the germline V gene are SGHRS and YFSETQ. The input for sequencing was CD4+ or CD8+ T cells sorted from blood, taken in a trial of the OX40 agonist ivuxolimab. The receptor's source is an adult with an advanced solid tumor such as melanoma, head and neck, liver or kidney cancer. The V call is TRBV5-1, the J call TRBJ2-3, with TRBD2 matching over 7 bases. In DNA, the CDR3 is TGCGCCAGCAGAATGGCTAGCGGAATAGATACGCAGTATTTT. It codes for CASRMASGIDTQYF.